These 30 T cell receptor beta chains originate from one sample sequenced in a study of CD8+ T cells in alopecia areata. Following extraction, RNA underwent reverse transcription to cDNA, which served as the sequencing template. The protocol was immunoSEQ multiplex PCR, while the TCRdb copy is restricted to in-frame clones and leaves out a portion. The sample contains some 110,000 clones, none occurring once; less than 20% lies in the top ten. Material: lesional skin. These receptors all stem from a C3H/HeJ mouse with alopecia areata. The mouse strain carries the MHC haplotype H2-k.

About this clone itself: The genes are named according to mouse. The read is 4 residues too short to cover the CDR3 end, so that end is filled in from the germline J gene. The chain has TRBV1 and TRBJ2-1; TRBD1 matches at 10 bases. Germline CDR1 reads NSQYPW; CDR2 reads LRSPGD (reference sequence). This CDR3 contains 16 residues. The trim removed 2 bases at V and 0 bases at J, leaving 1 base unmatched. The part of the CDR3 DNA that was read is TGCACCTGCAGTGCACGACAGGGGGCTAACTATGCT. It codes for CTCSARQGANYA. The CDR3 reads in full as CTCSARQGANYAEQFF.

This clone was observed many times. Gene labels here are mouse ones. The CDR3 is cut off 4 residues early in the read; its end comes from the germline J gene. The gene calls are TRBV1 and TRBJ2-7, with 8 bases aligning to TRBD2. The CDR3 spans 13 residues. Trimming cost V 4 bases and J 3 bases; bases outside gene matches: 2. Germline loops: CDR1 NSQYPW, CDR2 LRSPGD (reference sequence). The CDR3: CTCSDWGNYEQYF. The CDR3 bases that were read are TGCACCTGCAGTGACTGGGGGAACTAT.

Regarding this clone: Gene names and germline match the mouse. The DNA read from the CDR3 is TGTGCCAGCAGTGATGCGACATTTGCAAACACA. Translation gives CASSDATFANT. The whole CDR3 sequence is CASSDATFANTEVFF. The chain recombines TRBV13-3 with TRBJ1-1, with no clear D. Read coverage stops 4 residues before the CDR3 terminus; the germline J gene supplies the remainder. The germline V gene encodes CDR1 NNHDY and CDR2 SYVADS. The ends were cut back, 0 bases at V and 0 bases at J, with 9 bases in the middle. The CDR3 has 15 amino acids.

This clone occurred many times. TCRdb's protein and the translated DNA diverge at residue 11; the protein reported here is the translation of the DNA. Gene names and germline refer to mouse. With the read ending 3 residues before the CDR3 end, the germline J gene is used to fill in that end. This sequence joins TRBV1 and TRBJ1-6; D is possibly TRBD1 (6 bases). TRBJ1-6 is given ORF status, its function remaining uncertain. CDR1 and CDR2 (germline): NSQYPW, LRSPGD (reference sequence). The CDR3 runs 14 residues. The V end was cut by 5 bases, the J end by 10 bases, with 15 bases between. The CDR3 here is CTCSTRQAGSPLYF. The covered CDR3 bases are TGCACCTGCAGTACGAGACAGGCGGGGTCGCCC.

As for this clone: Gene names and germline refer to mouse. Read coverage stops 4 residues before the CDR3 terminus; the germline J gene supplies the remainder. V and J are TRBV1 and TRBJ1-4; D perhaps matches TRBD1 (6 bases). The CDR3 is made up of 17 amino acids. V gave up 1 base and J gave up 5 bases, with 17 bases separating them. Germline loops: CDR1 NSQYPW, CDR2 LRSPGD (reference sequence). The CDR3 is CTCSAVSRGHSNERLFF. Incomplete CDR3 DNA: TGCACCTGCAGTGCAGTATCCAGGGGTCATTCGAACGAA. Using reference TRBV1 and TRBJ1-4 for the parts outside the CDR3, the full variable domain is VTLLEQNPRWRLVPRGQAVNLRCILKNSQYPWMSWYQQDLQKQLQWLFTLRSPGDKEVKSLPGADYLATRVTDTELRLQVANMSQGRTLYCTCSAVSRGHSNERLFFGHGTKLSVL.

Details on this clone: Germline and genes here are mouse. The CDR3 end is not reached by the read, which stops 4 residues before it; the germline J gene fills it in. The rearrangement links TRBV13-3 to TRBJ1-2; tentatively, D is TRBD1 (6 bases). Germline CDR1 NNHDY, CDR2 SYVADS. CDR3 length: 15 residues. Between the trimmed V and J ends, which lost 1 base and 0 bases, there was a span of 10 bases. The CDR3 loop is CASSDTGHPNSDYTF. Incomplete CDR3 DNA: TGTGCCAGCAGTGATACGGGACATCCAAACTCC.

This clone was seen only a few times. Gene names are the mouse ones. The DNA ends 4 residues before the CDR3 does, and the rest of the CDR3 is filled in from the germline J gene. This sequence joins TRBV13-1 and TRBJ1-4, with a possible D match to TRBD1 (5 bases). V lost 1 base, J lost 4 bases, and 11 bases lay in between. Germline V gene lookup returns CDR1 NSHNY and CDR2 SYGAGN. This CDR3 has 15 residues. CDR3 residues: CASSDMGGHNERLFF. The sequenced CDR3 bases are TGTGCCAGCAGTGATATGGGGGGTCACAACGAA.

With respect to this clone: Gene names denote mouse genes. The CDR3 goes on 4 residues after the read ends, and that part is filled in from the germline J gene. This chain links TRBV14 with TRBJ2-1; TRBD2 agrees at 11 bases. The CDR3 consists of 16 residues. With V trimmed by 5 bases and J by 0 bases, 4 bases remained unmatched. Germline V gives CDR1 SGHDT, CDR2 FRDEAV. The DNA read from the CDR3 is TGTGCCAGCAGCCCGGGACTGGGGGATAACTATGCT. It codes for CASSPGLGDNYA. The entire CDR3 is CASSPGLGDNYAEQFF.

This clone was recorded a few times. TCRdb gives a protein that differs at residue 10 from what the DNA encodes, so the protein here is translated from the DNA. These gene names are mouse names. Read data end 3 residues before the CDR3 end; the end is taken from the germline J gene. The rearrangement uses TRBV13-3 and TRBJ1-3, with D unclear. The V end was cut by 7 bases, the J end by 0 bases, with 8 bases between. This CDR3 is 13 amino acids long. Germline CDR1 NNHDY, CDR2 SYVADS. Partial CDR3 DNA: TGTGCCAGCGAGTTGGGTTCTGGAAATACG. Translating gives CASELGSGNT. The entire CDR3 is CASELGSGNTLYF.

The sample holds a few counts of this clone. The gene names given are mouse names. Read coverage stops 4 residues before the CDR3 terminus; the germline J gene supplies the remainder. The chain employs TRBV14 and TRBJ2-7; 11 nucleotides align to TRBD2. This CDR3 has 14 amino acids. Germline CDR1 reads SGHDT; CDR2 reads FRDEAV. The CDR3 loop reads CASSTGTGGYEQYF. The sequenced CDR3 bases are TGTGCCAGCAGCACCGGGACTGGGGGTTAT.

This clone was detected ten times or more. These gene names are mouse names. Read sequence stops 4 residues before the CDR3 end, and the germline J gene provides the missing end. The chain carries TRBV19 and TRBJ2-2, with 8 bases lining up with TRBD1. The CDR3 covers 14 residues. Germline CDR1 FNHDT, CDR2 SITEND (reference sequence). The J segment lost 1 base and the V segment lost 5 bases, leaving 1 base of the junction unmatched. The CDR3 bases that were read are TGTGCCAGCAGCACAGGGGGAAACACCGGG. This translates into CASSTGGNTG. The whole CDR3 protein reads CASSTGGNTGQLYF.

In this sample, this clone turned up many times. Gene names and germline match the mouse. The DNA read from the CDR3 is TGTGCCAGCAGTGGTCCCGGGACAGGGGAT. Its protein is CASSGPGTGD. The full CDR3 protein reads CASSGPGTGDEQYF. The chain combines TRBV13-3 with TRBJ2-7, with 10 bases that match TRBD1. The CDR3 goes on 4 residues after the read ends, and that part is filled in from the germline J gene. In germline, CDR1 is NNHDY, CDR2 SYVADS. The CDR3 sequence is 14 residues long.

A word on this clone: Here the gene names and germline are mouse. The read is 4 residues too short to cover the CDR3 end, so that end is filled in from the germline J gene. The chain uses TRBV13-1 and TRBJ2-2; 9 nucleotides align to TRBD2. CDR3 length: 16 residues. V trimming: 2 bases; J trimming: 0 bases; junction bases outside the gene matches: 2. The V gene's germline CDR1 is NSHNY and CDR2 SYGAGN. CDR3 bases read: TGTGCCAGCAGTGAATACTGGGGGGCAAACACCGGG. This encodes CASSEYWGANTG. In full, the CDR3 reads CASSEYWGANTGQLYF.

Of note for this clone: Germline and genes here are mouse. The read terminates 4 residues before the CDR3 end, so the remaining end is supplied by the germline J gene. The chain uses TRBV13-3 and TRBJ1-2, with 7 positions matching TRBD1. The CDR3 length is 14 residues. The V gene end was trimmed by 4 bases and the J gene end by 1 base; junction bases not matched to a gene: 4. Germline lookup yields CDR1 NNHDY and CDR2 SYVADS. CDR3 DNA, as far as it was read: TGTGCCAGCAGTATGGGGGACAGAAACTCC. This sequence encodes CASSMGDRNS. The full-length CDR3 reads as CASSMGDRNSDYTF.

This clone was found a few times. Each gene name is a mouse one. The CDR3 extends 4 residues past the end of the read, so its final part is completed from the germline J gene. The chain couples TRBV1 to TRBJ2-2, with 7 positions matching TRBD1. J was trimmed by 6 bases and V by 3 bases; bases with no gene match: 7. Germline CDR1 is NSQYPW and CDR2 is LRSPGD (reference sequence). The CDR3 runs 15 residues. The CDR3 sequence is CTCSARGRGAGQLYF. The CDR3 DNA, read in part, is TGCACCTGCAGTGCCAGGGGGAGAGGAGCCGGG.

The table lists this clone with a few counts. Any gene name here is a mouse gene name. Read sequence stops 4 residues before the CDR3 end, and the germline J gene provides the missing end. The gene calls are TRBV17 and TRBJ2-2, with D perhaps matching TRBD1 (5 bases). The CDR3 spans 14 residues. The germline V gene encodes CDR1 MNHDT and CDR2 YYDKIL. V dropped 0 bases and J dropped 4 bases, with 6 bases sitting between them. Here the CDR3 reads CASSRDQGTGQLYF. The part of the CDR3 DNA that was read is TGTGCTAGCAGTAGAGATCAGGGCACCGGG.

About this clone: All gene names here are mouse names. The read falls 4 residues short of the CDR3 end, and the missing part is taken from the germline J gene. This chain connects TRBV13-1 to TRBJ1-1; 10 bases are a match to TRBD1. This CDR3 is built from 14 residues. The germline V gene has CDR1 NSHNY and CDR2 SYGAGN. CDR3 amino acids: CASSDATGGAEVFF. The CDR3 bases that were read are TGTGCCAGCAGTGATGCGACAGGGGGCGCA.

Notes on this clone: Gene and germline names: mouse. Read data end 4 residues before the CDR3 end; the end is taken from the germline J gene. V usage is TRBV13-3 and J usage is TRBJ2-4; 12 bases line up with TRBD2. CDR3 length equals 14 residues. Germline CDR1 and CDR2: NNHDY and SYVADS. The CDR3 loop reads CASRGTGGLNTLYF. The sequenced part of the CDR3 DNA is TGTGCCAGCAGAGGGACTGGGGGGCTAAAC. The variable domain in full, completed from reference TRBV13-3 and TRBJ2-4, reads EAAVTQSPRSKVAVTGGKVTLSCHQTNNHDYMYWYRQDTGHGLRLIHYSYVADSTEKGDIPDGYKASRPSQENFSLILELASLSQTAVYFCASRGTGGLNTLYFGAGTRLSVL.

This clone was observed a handful of times. The gene names here belong to mouse. The sequenced fragment ends 4 residues before the CDR3 boundary, so the rest is inferred from the germline J gene. V is TRBV14 and J is TRBJ1-1; a weak D match, TRBD1 (5 bases). With 4 bases removed from V and 4 bases from J, the gap between germline ends came to 14 bases. The CDR3 sequence is 14 residues long. CDR1 and CDR2 from the germline V gene are SGHDT and FRDEAV. The CDR3 bases that were read are TGTGCCAGCAGTCCAACGAGGACAATCACA. Translating gives CASSPTRTIT. The whole CDR3 protein is CASSPTRTITEVFF.

As to this clone: The gene names given are mouse names. The read ends 4 residues early relative to the CDR3; the germline J gene fills the gap. The V call is TRBV1, the J call TRBJ2-3; 7 bases are shared with TRBD1. The CDR3 is made up of 17 amino acids. Trimming took 0 bases from V and 0 from J; bases not matched to a gene: 6. The germline gives CDR1 NSQYPW, CDR2 LRSPGD (reference sequence). The CDR3 here is CTCSADNRGFSAETLYF. The CDR3 DNA, read in part, is TGCACCTGCAGTGCAGATAACAGGGGTTTTAGTGCAGAA.

This clone was seen a handful of times. A far larger clone differs by one base, so this is likely a read error. The germline and genes are mouse ones. The observed sequence ends 4 residues before the CDR3 terminus, with the missing tail filled in from the germline J gene. V and J are TRBV13-1 and TRBJ2-1; 11 bases match TRBD2. V trimming: 1 base; J trimming: 3 bases; junction bases outside the gene matches: 3. The CDR3 totals 16 residues. Germline V CDR1 and CDR2: NSHNY, SYGAGN. This chain's CDR3 is CASSDRDWGSYAEQFF. The DNA read from the CDR3 is TGTGCCAGCAGTGATAGGGACTGGGGGAGCTATGCT.

This clone was counted between two and nine times. Germline and genes here are mouse. Sequencing ends 4 residues short of the CDR3 end; the germline J gene provides the rest. This chain links TRBV13-3 with TRBJ2-4; TRBD2 aligns across 11 bases. The length of the CDR3 is 16 residues. Germline V lookup: CDR1 NNHDY, CDR2 SYVADS. The V and J ends lost 3 bases and 1 base, in that order; junction bases with no gene match: 4. The part of the CDR3 DNA that was read is TGTGCCAGCAGTGCACGGACTGGGGGGCGTCAAAAC. Translated, it gives CASSARTGGRQN. The CDR3 as a whole reads CASSARTGGRQNTLYF.

Only a few counts were recorded for this clone. Germline and genes: mouse. The CDR3 end lies 4 residues beyond the end of the read and is filled in from the germline J gene. The V gene is TRBV19, the J gene TRBJ1-2; D may be TRBD1 (5 bases). With 2 bases removed from V and 4 bases from J, the gap between germline ends came to 9 bases. The CDR3 length is 13 residues. In germline, CDR1 is FNHDT, CDR2 SITEND (reference sequence). The part of the CDR3 DNA that was read is TGTGCCAGCAGTATGGGGGGTTCCTCC. Its protein product is CASSMGGSS. The entire CDR3 protein reads CASSMGGSSDYTF.

Only a few counts were recorded for this clone. The translated DNA and TCRdb's protein are not identical at residue 13; the protein here was translated from the DNA. Gene names denote mouse genes. The CDR3 end is not reached by the read, which stops 3 residues before it; the germline J gene fills it in. V gene TRBV19 combines with J gene TRBJ1-6, with D perhaps matching TRBD1 (6 bases). TRBJ1-6 is an open reading frame, and its role is uncertain. CDR1 FNHDT and CDR2 SITEND come from the germline V gene (reference sequence). Trimming removed 2 bases from V and 0 bases from J, with 9 bases in between. The CDR3 spans 16 residues. The CDR3 loop is CASSMGQNSYNSPLYF. Incomplete CDR3 DNA: TGTGCCAGCAGTATGGGACAAAATTCCTATAATTCGCCC.

This clone turned up a few times. The gene names here belong to mouse. The sequence runs out 4 residues before the end of the CDR3; the remainder is reconstructed from the germline J gene. The V call is TRBV13-1, the J call TRBJ2-5, with D possibly TRBD1 on 5 matching bases. V lost 2 bases, J lost 2 bases, and 9 bases lay in between. This CDR3 spans 14 amino acids. Germline V gene sequence: CDR1 NSHNY, CDR2 SYGAGN. CDR3 sequence reads: CASSEPRVQDTQYF. CDR3 bases read: TGTGCCAGCAGTGAGCCCAGGGTCCAAGAC.

This clone came up a few times. Genes here carry mouse names. The CDR3 bases that were read are TGTGCCTGGAGTCCGGCTGGCGAA. Protein product: CAWSPAGE. The full CDR3 reads CAWSPAGERLFF. The V call is TRBV31, the J call TRBJ1-4; no clear D. The read falls 4 residues short of the CDR3 end, and the missing part is taken from the germline J gene. Per germline, CDR1 GKSSPN and CDR2 SITVG. The CDR3 length is 12 residues.

In its sample, this clone was seen a few times. Genes here carry mouse names. The CDR3 end is not reached by the read, which stops 4 residues before it; the germline J gene fills it in. The chain joins TRBV17 to TRBJ2-1; the D is unclear. V gave up 3 bases and J gave up 3 bases, with 9 bases separating them. The CDR3 is 14 residues long. CDR1 and CDR2 (germline): MNHDT, YYDKIL. The CDR3 bases that were read are TGTGCTAGCAGTAGTCAGGCCCCCTATGCT. It encodes CASSSQAPYA. The entire CDR3 is CASSSQAPYAEQFF.

This clone turned up a few times. Germline and genes here are mouse. The CDR3 end is not reached by the read, which stops 4 residues before it; the germline J gene fills it in. This chain joins TRBV13-3 and TRBJ2-7, with D possibly TRBD2 on 7 matching bases. The CDR3 consists of 14 residues. Germline V gene lookup returns CDR1 NNHDY and CDR2 SYVADS. V was cut by 3 bases and J by 2 bases, with 12 bases left in between. Here the CDR3 reads CASSAGGQTYEQYF. The CDR3 bases that were read are TGTGCCAGCAGTGCTGGGGGCCAAACCTAT.

About this clone itself: Gene names and germline match the mouse. The read is 4 residues too short to cover the CDR3 end, so that end is filled in from the germline J gene. The chain employs TRBV13-3 and TRBJ1-1; a possible D gene is TRBD1 (5 bases). Trimming took 5 bases from V and 0 from J, leaving 11 bases between them. Germline V gives CDR1 NNHDY, CDR2 SYVADS. This CDR3 spans 14 amino acids. The CDR3 DNA, read in part, is TGTGCCAGCAGGCCTGGACAAACAAACACA. Protein product: CASRPGQTNT. The CDR3, in full, reads CASRPGQTNTEVFF.

In the case of this clone: Gene names and germline refer to mouse. The read terminates 4 residues before the CDR3 end, so the remaining end is supplied by the germline J gene. The V and J genes are TRBV13-3 and TRBJ1-4; TRBD1 matches at 8 bases. This CDR3 has 14 residues. Germline values: CDR1 NNHDY, CDR2 SYVADS. CDR3 region: CASSEGTGVERLFF. CDR3 DNA, as far as it was read: TGTGCCAGCAGTGAGGGGACAGGTGTCGAA.